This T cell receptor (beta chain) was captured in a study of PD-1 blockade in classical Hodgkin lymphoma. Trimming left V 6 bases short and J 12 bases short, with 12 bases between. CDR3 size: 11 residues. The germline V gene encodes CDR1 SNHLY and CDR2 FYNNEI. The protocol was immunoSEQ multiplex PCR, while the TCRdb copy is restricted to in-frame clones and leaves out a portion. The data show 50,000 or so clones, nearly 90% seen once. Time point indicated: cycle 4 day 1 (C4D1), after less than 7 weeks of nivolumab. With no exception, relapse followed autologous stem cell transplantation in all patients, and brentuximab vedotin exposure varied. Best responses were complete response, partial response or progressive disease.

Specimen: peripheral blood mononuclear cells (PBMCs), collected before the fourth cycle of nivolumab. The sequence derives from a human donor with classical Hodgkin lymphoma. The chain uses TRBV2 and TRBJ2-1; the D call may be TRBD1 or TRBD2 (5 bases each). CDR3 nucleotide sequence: TGTGCCAGCAGGGCCGGGACGTGGCAGTTCTTC. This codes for CASRAGTWQFF.